These 21 T cell receptor beta chains share one sample of origin, sequenced in a study of blood T cell repertoires in COVID-19. Assay used: immunoSEQ multiplex PCR; TCRdb lists only in-frame clones, some missing. Of about 320,000 clones listed, less than 85% are singletons. Sequencing used PBMCs or T cells enriched from blood (not recorded which). All receptors derive from a woman in her 30s who had been exposed to COVID-19.

The chain has TRBV18 and TRBJ1-5, with a tentative D call TRBD1 (5 bases). With 3 bases removed from V and 3 bases from J, the gap between germline ends came to 12 bases. In germline, CDR1 is KGHSH, CDR2 LQKENI. This CDR3 region has 15 residues. This CDR3 is CASSPGRDYNQPQHF. The CDR3 DNA follows: TGTGCCAGCTCACCGGGCAGGGACTACAATCAGCCCCAGCATTTT. Using reference TRBV18 and TRBJ1-5 for the parts outside the CDR3, the full variable domain is NAGVMQNPRHLVRRRGQEARLRCSPMKGHSHVYWYRQLPEEGLKFMVYLQKENIIDESGMPKERFSAEFPKEGPSILRIQQVVRGDSAAYFCASSPGRDYNQPQHFGDGTRLSIL.

This clone has a handful of counts. Other DNA sequences from this sample encode an identical CDR3 as well. The chain links TRBV3-1 (or the pseudogene TRBV3-2) to TRBJ2-1, with TRBD2 identical over 9 bases. This CDR3 comprises 15 residues. Germline V gene data show CDR1 as LGHDT and CDR2 as YNNKEL (reference sequence). J was trimmed by 4 bases and V by 0 bases; bases with no gene match: 1. The CDR3 DNA reads as TGTGCCAGCAGCCAAGATCTAGCGGGGTACAATGAGCAGTTCTTC. Its protein is CASSQDLAGYNEQFF.

The chain combines TRBV7-9 with TRBJ1-2; the D is unclear. The CDR3 is 15 amino acids. V was clipped by 5 bases and J by 5 bases, with 18 bases between them. Germline V gene sequence: CDR1 SEHNR, CDR2 FQNEAQ (reference sequence). CDR3 in amino acids: CASSLGTQNTYGYTF. In DNA form, the CDR3 reads TGTGCCAGCAGCCTAGGAACGCAAAATACTTATGGCTACACCTTC.

This clone was counted only a few times. V gene TRBV30 combines with J gene TRBJ1-6, with TRBD1 matching over 7 bases. Losses at the gene ends were 0 bases for V and 10 bases for J; bases not matched to a gene: 9. CDR1 is GTSNPN and CDR2 is SVGIG in the germline V gene (reference sequence). This CDR3 spans 15 amino acids. The DNA of the CDR3 is TGTGCCTGGAGTGTAAAGGGGGCGCTCGGGTCACCCCTCCACTTT. Protein: CAWSVKGALGSPLHF.

CDR3 coding DNA: TGTGCCAGCAGTGGTAGCGGCTACGAGCAGTACTTC. It translates to CASSGSGYEQYF. V is TRBV2 and J is TRBJ2-7, with a weak D call TRBD2 (6 bases). CDR3 size: 12 residues. Germline V CDR1 and CDR2: SNHLY, FYNNEI. V gave up 4 bases and J gave up 3 bases, with 7 bases separating them.

In this sample, this clone turned up a few times. The chain couples TRBV30 to TRBJ1-1; no reliable D call. Trimming shortened V by 5 bases and J by 1 base, and 11 bases separated the two germline ends. CDR3 length: 13 residues. Germline V gives CDR1 GTSNPN, CDR2 SVGIG (reference sequence). The CDR3 reads CAWDLLTNTEAFF. The CDR3 nucleotides are TGTGCCTGGGACTTACTAACGAACACTGAAGCTTTCTTT.

The V call is TRBV2, the J call TRBJ1-5; a possible D gene is TRBD1 (6 bases). This CDR3 comprises 14 residues. Trimming removed 8 bases from V and 4 bases from J, with 15 bases in between. Germline V gene lookup returns CDR1 SNHLY and CDR2 FYNNEI. CDR3 residues: CASLQGIGNQPQHF. CDR3 DNA sequence: TGTGCCAGCTTGCAGGGGATTGGAAATCAGCCCCAGCATTTT.

The rearrangement joins TRBV11-2 to TRBJ2-7; the match to TRBD1 covers 8 bases. V shed 5 bases and J 7 bases; nucleotides not matched to a gene: 7. Germline assignment: CDR1 SGHAT and CDR2 FQNNGV. The length of the CDR3 is 13 residues. CDR3: CASSGDRGGEQYF. In DNA, the CDR3 is TGTGCCAGCAGCGGCGACAGGGGTGGGGAGCAGTACTTC.

The chain uses TRBV19 and TRBJ2-3, with D uncertain. With 4 bases removed from V and 5 bases from J, the gap between germline ends came to 7 bases. The germline V gene has CDR1 LNHDA and CDR2 SQIVND (reference sequence). The CDR3 sequence is 12 residues long. The chain's CDR3 is CASSTPGDTQYF. The DNA of the CDR3 is TGTGCCAGTAGTACTCCGGGAGATACGCAGTATTTT.

The rearrangement uses TRBV7-9 and TRBJ2-1; TRBD2 might be the D (5 bases). The CDR3 runs to 16 residues. CDR1 is SEHNR, CDR2 FQNEAQ, per germline (reference sequence). V shed 1 base and J shed 8 bases, with 18 bases lying between them. Here the CDR3 reads CASSLVGMGYSDEQFF. As DNA, the CDR3 is TGTGCCAGCAGCTTAGTCGGGATGGGGTATAGTGATGAGCAGTTCTTC.

The chain carries TRBV5-1 and TRBJ1-1; D is possibly TRBD1 (6 bases). Between the trimmed V and J ends, which lost 0 bases and 8 bases, there was a span of 14 bases. CDR1 is SGHRS and CDR2 is YFSETQ in the germline V gene. The CDR3 covers 14 residues. Here the CDR3 reads CASSLGDLGQEAFF. CDR3 sequence (DNA): TGCGCCAGCAGCTTGGGGGATCTTGGACAGGAAGCTTTCTTT.

This clone has ten or more counts. The gene calls are TRBV29-1 and TRBJ1-4, with 8 bases identical to TRBD1. This CDR3 spans 13 amino acids. CDR1 SQVTM and CDR2 ANQGSEA come from the germline V gene. V was clipped by 7 bases and J by 6 bases; unmatched bases: 7. CDR3 sequence reads: CSGLTGEDEKLFF. CDR3 DNA: TGCAGCGGGTTGACAGGGGAGGATGAAAAACTGTTTTTT.

This chain uses TRBV27 with TRBJ2-7; 7 positions match TRBD2. J gave up 3 bases and V 4 bases, and 6 bases lay outside the gene matches. The CDR3 runs to 14 residues. The germline V gene has CDR1 MNHEY and CDR2 SMNVEV (reference sequence). The CDR3 region has the DNA TGTGCCAGCAGTTCACTAGGGGAGGGCTACGAGCAGTACTTC. Its translation is CASSSLGEGYEQYF.

The rearrangement links TRBV6-1 to TRBJ2-3; 9 positions match TRBD2. After removal of 4 bases from V and 3 bases from J, the junction contained 11 bases not matched to a gene. CDR3 length equals 17 residues. Germline lookup yields CDR1 MNHNS and CDR2 SASEGT. CDR3 residues: CASSALGGTSRTDTQYF. The CDR3 bases are TGTGCCAGCAGTGCCCTAGGGGGGACTAGCAGGACAGATACGCAGTATTTT.

This clone was counted a single time. The rearrangement uses TRBV5-1 and TRBJ2-1, with 13 bases identical to TRBD2. The CDR3 runs to 16 residues. Germline CDR1 SGHRS, CDR2 YFSETQ. V lost 4 bases, J lost 4 bases, and 5 bases stayed unmatched. The CDR3: CASSPGTSGKYNEQFF. DNA of the CDR3: TGCGCCAGCAGCCCGGGGACTAGCGGGAAATACAATGAGCAGTTCTTC.

The chain employs TRBV24-1 and TRBJ2-1, with 8 bases identical to TRBD1. Germline CDR1 KGHDR, CDR2 SFDVKD. CDR3 length: 15 residues. Losses at the gene ends were 4 bases for V and 7 bases for J; bases not matched to a gene: 8. CDR3 coding DNA: TGTGCCACCAGTGACGCCGGGACAGGAGTGAATGAGCAGTTCTTC. Amino acids: CATSDAGTGVNEQFF.

The chain joins TRBV15 to TRBJ2-5; D is unresolved. The CDR3 spans 15 residues. CDR1 and CDR2 from the germline V gene are LNHNV and YYDKDF (reference sequence). V dropped 0 bases and J dropped 2 bases, with 10 bases sitting between them. The CDR3 is CATSRERRQQETQYF. The CDR3 coding sequence is TGTGCCACCAGCAGAGAGCGGCGTCAACAAGAGACCCAGTACTTC.

A few counts support this clone. In DNA, the CDR3 is TGTGCCAGCAGTTACCCGGGGGGTAAAGGGGAGCTGTTTTTT. It codes for CASSYPGGKGELFF. The V gene is TRBV6-5, the J gene TRBJ2-2; 7 bases align to TRBD2. J was trimmed by 8 bases and V by 2 bases; bases with no gene match: 5. The CDR3 covers 14 residues. The germline gives CDR1 MNHEY, CDR2 SVGAGI.

The chain's CDR3 is CASSQDLVGGYKETQYF. CDR3 sequence (DNA): TGTGCCAGCAGCCAAGATTTGGTTGGGGGGTATAAGGAGACCCAGTACTTC. The chain joins TRBV3-1 (or the pseudogene TRBV3-2) to TRBJ2-5; possible D gene TRBD2, 6 bases. The CDR3 length is 17 residues. V lost 0 bases, J lost 5 bases, and 19 bases lay in between. Germline lookup yields CDR1 LGHDT and CDR2 YNNKEL (reference sequence).

This clone was detected only a few times. This rearrangement joins TRBV28 to TRBJ1-6, with 7 nucleotides matching TRBD1. CDR1 and CDR2 (germline): MDHEN, SYDVKM. V trimming: 6 bases; J trimming: 5 bases; junction bases outside the gene matches: 4. This CDR3 has 14 residues. The CDR3, as DNA: TGTGCCAGCAGACCGGGACAGAATAATTCACCCCTCCACTTT. Translating gives CASRPGQNNSPLHF.

The rearrangement uses TRBV7-9 and TRBJ1-6; possibly TRBD1 for D (6 bases). Deletions cut 1 base from V and 7 bases from J, with 11 bases between. Germline V gene sequence: CDR1 SEHNR, CDR2 FQNEAQ (reference sequence). CDR3 length: 15 residues. The CDR3 DNA is TGTGCCAGCAGCTTAGACAGGGTGACCAATTCACCCCTCCACTTT. Translated, it gives CASSLDRVTNSPLHF.